This T cell receptor (beta chain) was captured in a study of regulatory T cells in long-lasting Graves disease (dated by TCRdb to the early 2020s). At the level of the whole study: Antithyroid drugs had been taken for less than 3 months by newly diagnosed Graves' disease patients. This study used TCR sequencing and RNA sequencing of peripheral blood to compare persistent Graves' disease patients against newly diagnosed Graves' disease patients. The study was registered as a clinical trial and conducted in China. TCR sequencing covered some 13 persistent and around 20 newly diagnosed Graves' disease patients, some 33 samples in total. Results the study describes overall, beyond this receptor: Compared with newly diagnosed patients, persistent Graves' disease patients had lower TCR Shannon entropy and fewer highly expanded clones, which suggests clonal expansion. The authors acknowledged the small sample size as a limitation that may reduce accuracy. More public clonotypes were shared among persistent patients (over 2,500) than among newly diagnosed patients (roughly 1,000). Preferential use of TRBV28, TRBJ1-2 and TRBJ2-5 was observed in persistent disease, whereas TRBV20-1 and TRBJ2-1 were favored in newly diagnosed disease. Peripheral blood alone was examined, since thyroid tissue, which constituted the primary lesion, could not be accessed. Sequencing and analysis were limited to the TCR beta chain.

The library came from multiplex PCR. These reads were obtained on an Illumina HiSeq 4000. To build TCR beta libraries, CDR3 regions were amplified by Arm-PCR using iRepertoire HTBI primers. Before sequencing, the PCR products underwent gel purification. The paper's processing steps were these. A total of 62 TRBV and about 13 TRBJ segments were identified across samples and were used for gene usage analysis of CDR3 amino acid clonotypes. COPE and FqMerger were used to merge filtered high-quality paired reads into contigs. Contigs were aligned with BLAST to IMGT TRBV, TRBD and TRBJ reference genes, and CDR3 was defined per IMGT. Clonotypes above 0.1% frequency were classified as highly expanded clones. Shannon entropy served as the measure of repertoire diversity, while the Gini coefficient captured V-J evenness. Clonotypes shared by more than one individual were considered public. TCRdb trimmed the raw reads at Q25, called clones with MiXCR and kept productive beta chains. Every distinct CDR3 protein forms one entry, paired with its most common genes and DNA. It is TCRdb's table, rather than the study itself, that gives the V and J calls and clone size. This sample gives 400,000 to 550,000 distinct CDR3 sequences in total; about 17% of them show up just once. The top ten clonotypes cover about 10% of the sample.

The germline V end is reduced by 6 bases and the J end by 4 bases; junction bases left unmatched: 9. Including cysteine and phenylalanine, the CDR3 has 15 amino acids. CDR3 DNA is the only sequence kept; it has 45 bases, read in frame from the first base. According to the study, the label for this sample's time point signals: newly diagnosed GD, antithyroid drugs for less than 3 months. RNA was extracted from PBMCs in TRIzol for both TCR sequencing and RNA sequencing. The diagnosis of Graves' disease followed American Thyroid Association guidelines. Recruitment of patients was carried out at an endocrinology department in Xi'an, China. Each patient gave approximately 9.7 milliliters of peripheral blood, collected in an EDTA anticoagulant tube. Ficoll Paque Plus density gradient separation was used to isolate PBMCs, and no further T cell sorting was performed. An Agilent 2100 Bioanalyzer and agarose gel were used to check RNA quality, while a NanoDrop 2000 measured RNA concentration.

This clonotype was counted between two and nine times. Its recognized antigen is unknown. Base qualities were left out, and no much larger clone turns up one base away. These data are also associated with another study on T cells in Graves' hyperthyroidism and ophthalmopathy. Looking at the second paper: A patient counted as having stable Graves' hyperthyroidism if no progression to ophthalmopathy occurred over 18 months of follow-up. The hyperthyroidism patients were between 18 and 65 years old and newly diagnosed, with a disease duration of less than 2 months. The study excluded patients with uncontrolled infections, other autoimmune diseases, pregnancy or lactation. Diagnoses were established on the basis of clinical symptoms, serum thyroxine and TRAb, thyroid ultrasound, and orbital computed tomography. A first-round RT-PCR of the TCR CDR3 used the HTBI primer set with the Qiagen OneStep RT-PCR kit. Most expanded thyroid clonotypes (frequency above 0.001) were also detected in blood, a finding suggesting that blood repertoires may reflect thyroid immune responses. A 13 V-J signature model separated ophthalmopathy from stable hyperthyroidism, with 87.88% sensitivity and approximately 81% specificity in cross-validation and 80%/75% in testing. In validation, the model predicted progression to ophthalmopathy a median of around 6.5 months before onset, with about 71% sensitivity and almost 75% specificity. To identify TCR V-J signatures that set the groups apart, the researchers used a discovery cohort of more than 95 patients, made up of roughly 40 with Graves' ophthalmopathy and some 58 with stable Graves' hyperthyroidism. Whether ophthalmopathy could be predicted prospectively was tested in an independent validation cohort made up of 18 to 20 hyperthyroidism patients plus 17 patients who later progressed to ophthalmopathy. The roughly 91 discovery patients were randomly divided into training and test sets at a 7:3 ratio. In addition, the study compared T-cell repertoires in thyroid tissue and in blood from several Graves' hyperthyroidism patients. Once sampling was done, hyperthyroidism patients were given methimazole at a starting dose of 30 mg daily, whereas ophthalmopathy patients were given high-dose intravenous methylprednisolone. The libraries were constructed in a second round of multiplex PCR and then size-selected and purified. Libraries were sequenced paired-end with 100 bp reads on an Illumina HiSeq2000. SOAPnuke was used to process the raw data, throwing out any read that contained adapters or uncalled bases, had a mean Phred below 15, or lacked an exact constant-primer or identifier match. High-quality paired reads were merged with COPE v1.2.5, and unique nucleotide sequences were defined as clonotypes. MiTCR v1.1 was used to align clonotypes to the IMGT TRBV, TRBD and TRBJ reference segments. Only V-J combinations with frequency above 0.0001, covering about 99% of repertoires, were analysed. A TCS score was defined as the ratio between F50 (clonal expansion) and ExV (chaos), using BLOSUM62-based TCRdist between CDR3 peptides within each V-J. Welch's t-statistics and random forest reduced 500 to 650 V-J features to roughly 13, which were used in a naive Bayes classifier (R e1071). Sample size was not statistically predetermined, and blinding of investigators to group allocation was not performed. According to the paper, TCR Vbeta CDR3 sequencing was carried out on 135 peripheral blood samples, which came from approximately 43 ophthalmopathy, some 73 hyperthyroidism and about 17 progressor patients.

The sequence was collected from a woman aged 25 to 45 with Graves disease. Donor details come from another sample of the same person, matched by shared clones. This specimen consisted of peripheral blood mononuclear cells (PBMCs), obtained at new diagnosis, from a patient treated with antithyroid drugs. This chain joins TRBV12-3 or TRBV12-4 to TRBJ2-5; 9 nucleotides in the junction match TRBD1. The DNA is as follows: TGTGCCAGCAGGGACAGGGGATTCCCAGGAGAGACCCAGTACTTC. It is translated as CASRDRGFPGETQYF.